These T cell receptor beta chains were read from a single sample in a study of somatic mutations in cytotoxic T cells in rheumatoid arthritis. Clones were sequenced by immunoSEQ multiplex PCR, and TCRdb holds only the in-frame ones, with some missing. The repertoire has approximately 21,000 clones, roughly 80% of them found once; the top ten carry 3.8%. Sequenced sample: CD8+ T cells sorted from blood. The receptors originated from an adult with rheumatoid arthritis. Both conserved end residues are part of each CDR3. A D gene is named only where the DNA matches it firmly. Only some rows state a clone size, as once, few, many or a class for expanded clones.

clone size | J gene | D gene | V gene | CDR3 length | CDR3 protein | CDR3 DNA
. | TRBJ2-1 | TRBD2 | TRBV7-2 | 16 | CASSSLGSGGGNEQFF | TGTGCCAGCAGCTCTTTAGGTAGCGGGGGTGGGAATGAGCAGTTCTTC
once | TRBJ2-7 | TRBD1 | TRBV5-1 | 14 | CASSSGQGAYEQYF | TGCGCCAGCAGCTCCGGACAGGGGGCCTACGAGCAGTACTTC
once | TRBJ2-1 | . | TRBV5-6 | 11 | CASTVGYEQFF | TGTGCCAGCACCGTCGGGTATGAGCAGTTCTTC
. | TRBJ1-5 | . | TRBV2 | 17 | CASSDGRGGYINQPQHF | TGTGCCAGCAGTGATGGGAGGGGGGGATATATCAATCAGCCCCAGCATTTT
. | TRBJ2-1 | . | TRBV5-1 | 16 | CASSLAPRSSYNEQFF | TGCGCCAGCAGCTTGGCCCCGCGAAGCTCCTACAATGAGCAGTTCTTC
. | TRBJ1-2 | . | TRBV2 | 16 | CASSDGRTAALYGYTF | TGTGCCAGCAGTGACGGTCGGACAGCAGCACTCTATGGCTACACCTTC
. | TRBJ2-7 | . | TRBV5-6 | 14 | CASSLILGSYEQYF | TGTGCCAGCAGCTTGATTCTCGGCAGCTACGAGCAGTACTTC
. | TRBJ2-1 | TRBD2 | TRBV4-3 | 17 | CASSQPTSVSSYNEQFF | TGCGCCAGCAGCCAACCGACTAGCGTGAGCTCCTACAATGAGCAGTTCTTC
. | TRBJ1-1 | . | TRBV6-1 | 22 | CASSEASFRTGWHAMMNTEAFF | TGTGCCAGCAGTGAAGCTTCTTTCCGAACAGGGTGGCATGCGATGATGAACACTGAAGCTTTCTTT
. | TRBJ2-2 | . | TRBV27 | 14 | CASGVLSATGELFF | TGTGCCAGCGGCGTTCTGTCGGCAACCGGGGAGCTGTTTTTT
once | TRBJ2-7 | TRBD2 | TRBV9 | 14 | CASSISGGRNEQYF | TGTGCCAGCAGCATTAGCGGGGGAAGGAACGAGCAGTACTTC
. | TRBJ1-1 | . | TRBV5-4 | 15 | CASSLPPGQNTEAFF | TGTGCCAGCAGCTTGCCGCCAGGGCAGAACACTGAAGCTTTCTTT
few | TRBJ2-4 | . | TRBV19 | 16 | CASSAYDSWAKNIQYF | TGTGCCAGTAGTGCCTACGATTCGTGGGCCAAAAACATTCAGTACTTC
. | TRBJ1-1 | . | TRBV5-6 | 17 | CASSMTPGAERNTEAFF | TGTGCCAGCAGCATGACCCCGGGCGCAGAGAGGAACACTGAAGCTTTCTTT
. | TRBJ1-1 | . | TRBV5-6 | 17 | CASSLWLGEGRNTEAFF | TGTGCCAGCAGCTTGTGGTTAGGGGAAGGCAGGAACACTGAAGCTTTCTTT
. | TRBJ2-7 | TRBD2 | TRBV5-5 | 14 | CASRLAGASYEQYF | TGTGCCAGCAGACTAGCGGGGGCTTCCTACGAGCAGTACTTC
few | TRBJ2-7 | TRBD1 | TRBV7-8 | 13 | CASSPDRGYEQYF | TGTGCCAGCAGCCCCGACAGGGGCTACGAGCAGTACTTC
few | TRBJ1-1 | . | TRBV6-1 | 13 | CASSEFRDTEAFF | TGTGCCAGCAGTGAATTTCGGGACACTGAAGCTTTCTTT
. | TRBJ1-2 | . | TRBV6-1 | 16 | CASSEVPGTQHSGYTF | TGTGCCAGCAGTGAAGTCCCCGGGACTCAGCATAGTGGCTACACCTTC
. | TRBJ1-1 | . | TRBV4-1 | 15 | CASSQVAVGDTEAFF | TGCGCCAGCAGCCAAGTAGCGGTCGGGGACACTGAAGCTTTCTTT
. | TRBJ2-3 | TRBD2 | TRBV6-1 | 15 | CASSEEAGGTDTQYF | TGTGCCAGCAGTGAAGAAGCGGGGGGCACAGATACGCAGTATTTT
. | TRBJ2-5 | . | TRBV7-9 | 16 | CASSPGGGRGQETQYF | TGTGCCAGCAGCCCAGGAGGGGGGAGAGGCCAAGAGACCCAGTACTTC
. | TRBJ2-7 | . | TRBV5-4 | 13 | CASSLGALYEQYF | TGTGCCAGCAGCTTGGGGGCCCTCTACGAGCAGTACTTC
. | TRBJ2-2 | . | TRBV6-6 | 13 | CASSWTATGELFF | TGTGCCAGCAGTTGGACAGCCACCGGGGAGCTGTTTTTT
. | TRBJ1-2 | . | TRBV14 | 15 | CASSPPSGAPWGYTF | TGTGCCAGCAGCCCCCCCTCGGGGGCCCCTTGGGGCTACACCTTC
. | TRBJ2-5 | . | TRBV9 | 14 | CASSVGTRQETQYF | TGTGCCAGCAGCGTGGGGACAAGACAAGAGACCCAGTACTTC
once | TRBJ1-4 | . | TRBV7-3 | 15 | CASSLTGGVNEKLFF | TGTGCCAGCAGCTTAACGGGGGGAGTGAATGAAAAACTGTTTTTT
. | TRBJ2-3 | . | TRBV11-2 | 15 | CASSWGTSPTDTQYF | TGTGCCAGCAGCTGGGGGACTTCTCCCACAGATACGCAGTATTTT
few | TRBJ2-1 | . | TRBV7-6 | 13 | CASSLVLAGTQFF | TGTGCCAGCAGCTTAGTGTTGGCCGGAACGCAGTTCTTC
. | TRBJ2-6 | TRBD1 | TRBV5-1 | 17 | CASSLRDRVSGANVLTF | TGCGCCAGCAGCTTAAGGGACAGGGTATCTGGGGCCAACGTCCTGACTTTC
. | TRBJ2-5 | . | TRBV11-2 | 16 | CASSLDIGVTEETQYF | TGTGCCAGCAGCTTAGATATCGGGGTCACAGAAGAGACCCAGTACTTC